This TCR beta chain was sequenced for a study of T cell repertoires in cytomegalovirus infection. Study at large: The public TCR beta signatures pointed to both CMV infection and matching HLA type. Study-wide findings and caveats: CMV carriers having the relevant HLA were flagged by cumulative public TCR beta family frequency. Predominance within the ex vivo response was attributable to HLA-C-restricted CMV-specific TCR beta clonotypes.

About this clonotype itself: The target antigen is unknown.

V gave up 2 bases and J gave up 5 bases, with 13 bases separating them. The CDR3 totals 15 residues. Per germline, CDR1 MDHEN and CDR2 SYDVKM. TCRdb itself ran the reads through MiXCR, one entry per CDR3 protein. The sample lists roughly 760,000 distinct CDR3 sequences; roughly 36% were seen once. This TCR came from a human donor in good health (CMV status not recorded). Some clones in this sample may be carry-over from other donors' samples. The chain joins TRBV28 to TRBJ1-5; D is unresolved. Sequencing was done on a sample of PBMCs. The CDR3 region is CASSLAGGTHQPQHF. The CDR3 DNA sequence: TGTGCCAGCAGTTTAGCTGGAGGTACTCATCAGCCCCAGCATTTT.